This T cell receptor (beta chain) comes out of a study of T cell responses to AZD1222 COVID-19 vaccine. Method: immunoSEQ multiplex PCR; TCRdb's copy keeps in-frame clones and lacks some. The sample lists nearly 90,000 clones, around nine tenths occurring once. Study-wide findings and caveats: Recipients of AZD1222 seropositive at baseline numbered only 6 or 7. Elevations in Spike-specific TCR breadth and depth followed administration of two AZD1222 doses.

This clone was seen only a few times. Its antigen is unknown. Sequencing was performed on peripheral blood, taken on day 0 of MenACWY control vaccination. The sequence was collected from an adult in good health.

CDR3 sequence reads: CASSAEGRGGYTF. The DNA of the CDR3 is TGTGCCAGCAGCGCGGAAGGGCGAGGAGGCTACACCTTC. The V call is TRBV7-9, the J call TRBJ1-2; D ambiguous. V shed 5 bases and J shed 8 bases, with 15 bases lying between them. The CDR3 is 13 residues long. Germline-derived CDR1 and CDR2 are SEHNR and FQNEAQ (reference sequence). Using reference TRBV7-9 and TRBJ1-2 for the parts outside the CDR3, the full variable domain is DTGVSQNPRHKITKRGQNVTFRCDPISEHNRLYWYRQTLGQGPEFLTYFQNEAQLEKSRLLSDRFSAERPKGSFSTLEIQRTEQGDSAMYLCASSAEGRGGYTFGSGTRLTVV.